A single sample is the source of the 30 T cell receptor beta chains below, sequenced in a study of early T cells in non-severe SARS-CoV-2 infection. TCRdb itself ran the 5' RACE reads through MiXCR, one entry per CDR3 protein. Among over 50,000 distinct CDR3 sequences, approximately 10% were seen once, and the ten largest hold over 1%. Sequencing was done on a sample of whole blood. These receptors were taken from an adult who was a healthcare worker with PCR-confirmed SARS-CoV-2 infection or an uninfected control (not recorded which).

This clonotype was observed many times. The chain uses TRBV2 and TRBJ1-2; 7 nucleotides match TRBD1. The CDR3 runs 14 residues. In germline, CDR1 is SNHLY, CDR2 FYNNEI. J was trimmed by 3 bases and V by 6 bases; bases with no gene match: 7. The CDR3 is CASSSTGFDYGYTF. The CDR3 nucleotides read TGTGCCAGCAGCTCGACAGGGTTTGACTATGGCTACACCTTC.

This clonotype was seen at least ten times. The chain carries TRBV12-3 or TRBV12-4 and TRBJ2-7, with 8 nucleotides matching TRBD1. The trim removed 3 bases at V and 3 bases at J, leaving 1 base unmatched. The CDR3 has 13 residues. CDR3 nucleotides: TGTGCCAGCAGTTTTGGACAGGGCTACGAGCAGTACGTC. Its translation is CASSFGQGYEQYV.

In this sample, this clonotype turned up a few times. The CDR3 loop is CASSRLLRSAANQETQYF. CDR3 DNA: TGTGCCAGCTCACGTCTTCTACGATCCGCAGCAAACCAAGAGACCCAGTACTTC. The chain links TRBV18 to TRBJ2-5, with unresolved D. Trimming removed 4 bases from V and 0 bases from J, with 21 bases in between. The CDR3 loop spans 18 amino acids. The germline V gene has CDR1 KGHSH and CDR2 LQKENI.

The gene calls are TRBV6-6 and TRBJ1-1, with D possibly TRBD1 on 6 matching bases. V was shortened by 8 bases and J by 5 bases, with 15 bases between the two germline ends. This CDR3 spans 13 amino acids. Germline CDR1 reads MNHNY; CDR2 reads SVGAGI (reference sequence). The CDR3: CASRGGARTEAFF. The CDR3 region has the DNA TGTGCCAGCCGGGGGGGGGCGAGAACTGAAGCTTTCTTT.

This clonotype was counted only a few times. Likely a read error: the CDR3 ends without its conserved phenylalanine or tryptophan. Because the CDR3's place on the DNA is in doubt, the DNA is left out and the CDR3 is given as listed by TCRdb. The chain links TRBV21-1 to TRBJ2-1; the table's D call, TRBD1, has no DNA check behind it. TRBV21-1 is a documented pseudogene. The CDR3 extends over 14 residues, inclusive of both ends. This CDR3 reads CASSKKGRQGRPDA.

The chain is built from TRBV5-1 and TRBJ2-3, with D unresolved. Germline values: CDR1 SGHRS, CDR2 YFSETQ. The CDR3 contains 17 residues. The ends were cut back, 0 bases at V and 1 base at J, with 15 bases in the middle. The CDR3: CASSLAGYFVGTDTQYF. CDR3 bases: TGCGCCAGCAGCTTGGCCGGGTATTTTGTCGGCACAGATACGCAGTATTTT.

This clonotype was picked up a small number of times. CDR3 DNA: TGTGCCAGCAGTGAAAGGTCAGGACAAGAGACCCAGTACTTC. Translating gives CASSERSGQETQYF. V usage is TRBV27 and J usage is TRBJ2-5; D remains ambiguous. The V and J ends lost 5 bases and 2 bases respectively, with 12 bases between them. The V gene's germline CDR1 is MNHEY and CDR2 SMNVEV (reference sequence). The length of the CDR3 is 14 residues.

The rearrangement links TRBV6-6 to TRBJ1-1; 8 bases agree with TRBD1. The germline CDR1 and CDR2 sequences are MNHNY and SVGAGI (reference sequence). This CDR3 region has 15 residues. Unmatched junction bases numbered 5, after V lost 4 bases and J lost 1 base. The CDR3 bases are TGTGCCAGCAGTTCTCCTGACAGGGGGAACACTGAAGCTTTCTTT. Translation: CASSSPDRGNTEAFF.

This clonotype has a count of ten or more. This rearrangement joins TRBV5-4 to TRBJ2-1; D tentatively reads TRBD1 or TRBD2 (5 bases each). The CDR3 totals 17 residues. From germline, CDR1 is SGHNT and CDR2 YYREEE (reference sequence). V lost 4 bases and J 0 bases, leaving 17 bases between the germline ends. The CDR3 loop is CASSQPRGLSSYNEQFF. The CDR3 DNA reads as TGTGCCAGCAGCCAACCCCGGGGCCTGAGCTCCTACAATGAGCAGTTCTTC.

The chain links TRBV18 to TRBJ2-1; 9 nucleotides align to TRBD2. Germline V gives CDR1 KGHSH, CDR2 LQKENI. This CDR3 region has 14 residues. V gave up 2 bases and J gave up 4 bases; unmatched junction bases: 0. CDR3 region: CASSPSGRYNEQFF. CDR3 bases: TGTGCCAGCTCACCAAGCGGGAGGTACAATGAGCAGTTCTTC.

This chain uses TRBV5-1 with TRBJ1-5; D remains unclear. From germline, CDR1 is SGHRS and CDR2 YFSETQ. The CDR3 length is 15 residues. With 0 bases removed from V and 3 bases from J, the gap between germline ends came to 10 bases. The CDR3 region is CASSLDGGFNQPQHF. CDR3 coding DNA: TGCGCCAGCAGCTTGGATGGAGGGTTCAATCAGCCCCAGCATTTT.

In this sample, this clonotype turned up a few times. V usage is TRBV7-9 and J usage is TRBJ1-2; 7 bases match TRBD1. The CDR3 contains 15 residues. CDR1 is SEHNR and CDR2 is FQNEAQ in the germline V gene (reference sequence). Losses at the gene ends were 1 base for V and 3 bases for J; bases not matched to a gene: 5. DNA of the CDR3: TGTGCCAGCAGCTTAGGCGACAGGGAGGACTATGGCTACACCTTC. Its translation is CASSLGDREDYGYTF.

The CDR3 DNA is TGTGCCAGCAGCGAACAGGGATATACGCAGTATTTT. Protein product: CASSEQGYTQYF. The chain uses TRBV3-1 and TRBJ2-3; perhaps TRBD1 as D (6 bases). V lost 5 bases to trimming and J lost 7 bases, with 10 bases between them. Germline V gene data show CDR1 as LGHDT and CDR2 as YNNKEL (reference sequence). The CDR3 totals 12 residues.

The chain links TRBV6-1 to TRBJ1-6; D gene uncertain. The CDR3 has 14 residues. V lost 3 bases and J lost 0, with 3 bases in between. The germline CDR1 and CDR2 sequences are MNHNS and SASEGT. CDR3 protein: CASSDGSYNSPLHF. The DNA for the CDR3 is TGTGCCAGCAGTGATGGCTCCTATAATTCACCCCTCCACTTT.

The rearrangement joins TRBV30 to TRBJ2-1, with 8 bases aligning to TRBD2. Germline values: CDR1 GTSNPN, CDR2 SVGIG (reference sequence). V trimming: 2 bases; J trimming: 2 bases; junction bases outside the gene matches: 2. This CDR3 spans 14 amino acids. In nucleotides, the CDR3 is TGTGCCTGGAGTCGGGGGGGGACCTACAATGAGCAGTTCTTC. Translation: CAWSRGGTYNEQFF. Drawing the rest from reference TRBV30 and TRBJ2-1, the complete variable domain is SQTIHQWPATLVQPVGSPLSLECTVEGTSNPNLYWYRQAAGRGLQLLFYSVGIGQISSEVPQNLSASRPQDRQFILSSKKLLLSDSGFYLCAWSRGGTYNEQFFGPGTRLTVL.

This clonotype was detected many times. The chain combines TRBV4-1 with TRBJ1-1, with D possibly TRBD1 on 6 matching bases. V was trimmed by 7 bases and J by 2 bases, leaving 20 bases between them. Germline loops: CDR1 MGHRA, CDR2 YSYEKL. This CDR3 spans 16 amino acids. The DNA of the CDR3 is TGCGCCAGCATGCAGGGGCCGGGGGGCCTAAACACTGAAGCTTTCTTT. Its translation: CASMQGPGGLNTEAFF.

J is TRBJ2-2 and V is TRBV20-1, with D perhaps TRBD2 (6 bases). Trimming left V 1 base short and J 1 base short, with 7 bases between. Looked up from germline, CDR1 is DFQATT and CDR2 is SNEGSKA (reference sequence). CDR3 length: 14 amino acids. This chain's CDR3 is CSARAGENTGELFF. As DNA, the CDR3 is TGCAGTGCTAGAGCGGGGGAGAACACCGGGGAGCTGTTTTTT.

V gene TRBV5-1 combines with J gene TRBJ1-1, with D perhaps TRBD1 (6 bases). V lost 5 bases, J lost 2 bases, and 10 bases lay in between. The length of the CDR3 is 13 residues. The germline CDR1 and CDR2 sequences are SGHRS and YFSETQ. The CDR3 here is CASSWTDNTEAFF. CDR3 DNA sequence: TGCGCCAGCAGTTGGACAGATAACACTGAAGCTTTCTTT.

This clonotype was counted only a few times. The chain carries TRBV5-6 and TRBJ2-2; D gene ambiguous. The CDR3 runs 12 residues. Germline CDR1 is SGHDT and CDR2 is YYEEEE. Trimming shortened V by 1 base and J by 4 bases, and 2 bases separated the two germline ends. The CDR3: CASSLPTGELFF. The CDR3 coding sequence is TGTGCCAGCAGCTTGCCCACCGGGGAGCTGTTTTTT. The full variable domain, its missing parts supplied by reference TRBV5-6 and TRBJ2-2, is DAGVTQSPTHLIKTRGQQVTLRCSPKSGHDTVSWYQQALGQGPQFIFQYYEEEERQRGNFPDRFSGHQFPNYSSELNVNALLLGDSALYLCASSLPTGELFFGEGSRLTVL.

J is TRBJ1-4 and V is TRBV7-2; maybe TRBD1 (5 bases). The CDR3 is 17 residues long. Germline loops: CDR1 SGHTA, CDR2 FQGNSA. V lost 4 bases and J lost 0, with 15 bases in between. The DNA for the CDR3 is TGTGCCAGCAGCTCATCCGGGACGCATGCAACTAATGAAAAACTGTTTTTT. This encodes CASSSSGTHATNEKLFF.

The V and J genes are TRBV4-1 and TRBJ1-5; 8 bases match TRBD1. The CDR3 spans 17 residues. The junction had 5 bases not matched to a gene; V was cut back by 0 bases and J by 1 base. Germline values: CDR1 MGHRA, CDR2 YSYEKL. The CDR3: CASSQDGTGGSNQPQHF. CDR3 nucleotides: TGCGCCAGCAGCCAAGATGGGACAGGAGGGAGCAATCAGCCCCAGCATTTT.

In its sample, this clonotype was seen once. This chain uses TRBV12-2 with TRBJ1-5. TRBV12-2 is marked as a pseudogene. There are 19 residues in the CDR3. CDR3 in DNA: TGTGCAAGTCGCTTAGCGCCGTTGCCGGGGCCCGACGGCAATCAGCCCCAGCATTTT. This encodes CASRLAPLPGPDGNQPQHF.

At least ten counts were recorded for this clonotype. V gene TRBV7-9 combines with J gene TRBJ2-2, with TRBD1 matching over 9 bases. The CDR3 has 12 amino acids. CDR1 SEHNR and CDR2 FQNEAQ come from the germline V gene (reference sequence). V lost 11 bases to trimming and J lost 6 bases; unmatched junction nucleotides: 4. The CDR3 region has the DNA TGTGCCTGGACAGGGGATTCCGGGGAGCTGTTTTTT. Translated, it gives CAWTGDSGELFF.

The CDR3 region is CASSPIAGGRIQYF. CDR3 DNA: TGTGCCAGCAGTCCCATAGCGGGGGGGCGCATTCAGTACTTC. The chain couples TRBV12-3 or TRBV12-4 to TRBJ2-4; 11 positions agree with TRBD2. Trimming removed 5 bases from V and 9 bases from J; junction bases left unmatched: 6. This CDR3 region has 14 residues.

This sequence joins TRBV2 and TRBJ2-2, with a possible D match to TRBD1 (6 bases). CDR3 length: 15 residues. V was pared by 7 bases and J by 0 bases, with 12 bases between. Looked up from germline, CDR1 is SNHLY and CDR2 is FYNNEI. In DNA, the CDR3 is TGTGCCAGCACCCGGGACATCTCGAACACCGGGGAGCTGTTTTTT. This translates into CASTRDISNTGELFF.

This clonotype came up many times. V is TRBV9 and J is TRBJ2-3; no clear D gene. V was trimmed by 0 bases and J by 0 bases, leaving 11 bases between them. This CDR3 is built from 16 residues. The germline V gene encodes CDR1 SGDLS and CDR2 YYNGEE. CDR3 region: CASSVVSITSTDTQYF. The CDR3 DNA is TGTGCCAGCAGCGTAGTTAGCATTACTAGCACAGATACGCAGTATTTT.

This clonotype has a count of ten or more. The DNA for the CDR3 is TGTGCCAGCAGCGTCCAGGGCAACACCGGGGAGCTGTTTTTT. Translation: CASSVQGNTGELFF. The J gene is TRBJ2-2, the V gene TRBV9, with D tentatively TRBD1 (5 bases). This CDR3 has 14 residues. V lost 2 bases, J lost 2 bases, and 7 bases lay in between. CDR1 is SGDLS and CDR2 is YYNGEE in the germline V gene.

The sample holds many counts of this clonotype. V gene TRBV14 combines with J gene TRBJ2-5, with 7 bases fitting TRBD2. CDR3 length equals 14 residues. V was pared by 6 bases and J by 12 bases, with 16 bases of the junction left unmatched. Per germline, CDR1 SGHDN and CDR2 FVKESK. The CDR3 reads CASSPSGAPVSKYF. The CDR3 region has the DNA TGTGCCAGCAGTCCAAGCGGGGCTCCTGTATCCAAGTACTTC.

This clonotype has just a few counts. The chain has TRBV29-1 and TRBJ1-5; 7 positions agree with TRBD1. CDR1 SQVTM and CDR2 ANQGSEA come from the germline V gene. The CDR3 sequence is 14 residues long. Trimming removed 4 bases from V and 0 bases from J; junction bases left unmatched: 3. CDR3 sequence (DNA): TGCAGCGTTGCGGCAGGGGGTAGCAATCAGCCCCAGCATTTT. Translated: CSVAAGGSNQPQHF. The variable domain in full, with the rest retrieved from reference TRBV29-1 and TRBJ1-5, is SAVISQKPSRDICQRGTSLTIQCQVDSQVTMMFWYRQQPGQSLTLIATANQGSEATYESGFVIDKFPISRPNLTFSTLTVSNMSPEDSSIYLCSVAAGGSNQPQHFGDGTRLSIL.

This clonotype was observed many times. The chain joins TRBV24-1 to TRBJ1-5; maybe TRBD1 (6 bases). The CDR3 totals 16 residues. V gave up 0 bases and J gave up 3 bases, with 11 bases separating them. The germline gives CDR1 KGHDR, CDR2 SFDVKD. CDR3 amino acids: CATSDLGRGNNQPQHF. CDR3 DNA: TGTGCCACCAGTGATTTGGGGAGGGGGAACAATCAGCCCCAGCATTTT.